The next 25 T cell receptor beta chains were all read from a single sample in a study of blood T cell repertoires in COVID-19. Sequencing was performed with immunoSEQ multiplex PCR; in TCRdb, only in-frame clones are kept and a portion is missing. Altogether approximately 75,000 clones are present, 75% to 90% being singletons, with the ten largest covering around 6%. Source material: peripheral blood. Every receptor here comes from a man aged 80 or over with COVID-19, enrolled during active disease.

This chain links TRBV7-9 with TRBJ1-3, with TRBD1 identical over 8 bases. Trimming at V came to 5 bases and at J to 3 bases, leaving 6 bases not matched to a gene. This CDR3 is 15 amino acids long. CDR1 is SEHNR, CDR2 FQNEAQ, per germline (reference sequence). CDR3 sequence (DNA): TGTGCCAGCAGCCCACCGGACAGGGATGGAAACACCATATATTTT. It is translated as CASSPPDRDGNTIYF.

A word on this clone: Distinct nucleotide sequences in the sample also encode this CDR3. The genes are TRBV18 and TRBJ2-2; TRBD2 agrees at 9 bases. Germline trimming cut 7 bases from V and 2 bases from J; bases unmatched to any gene: 5. This CDR3 is built from 15 residues. Looked up from germline, CDR1 is KGHSH and CDR2 is LQKENI. CDR3 sequence reads: CASFQGLANTGELFF. CDR3 sequence (DNA): TGTGCCAGCTTCCAGGGACTAGCTAACACCGGGGAGCTGTTTTTT.

The gene calls are TRBV19 and TRBJ1-5; D may be TRBD1 (5 bases). Germline CDR1 LNHDA, CDR2 SQIVND (reference sequence). CDR3 length: 19 amino acids. V gave up 3 bases and J gave up 0 bases, with 21 bases separating them. CDR3 amino acids: CASSMSRSGGRASNQPQHF. The CDR3 nucleotides read TGTGCCAGTAGTATGAGTCGGTCGGGGGGGAGGGCTAGCAATCAGCCCCAGCATTTT.

This chain joins TRBV7-8 and TRBJ1-5; perhaps TRBD1 as D (5 bases). V was pared by 1 base and J by 1 base, with 8 bases between. The length of the CDR3 is 15 residues. The V gene's germline CDR1 is SGHVS and CDR2 FQNEAQ. The CDR3: CASSLEGASNQPQHF. CDR3 DNA sequence: TGTGCCAGCAGCTTAGAAGGGGCCAGCAATCAGCCCCAGCATTTT.

This chain connects TRBV4-1 to TRBJ1-2; 8 bases line up with TRBD1. V shed 0 bases and J 4 bases; nucleotides not matched to a gene: 4. The germline CDR1 and CDR2 sequences are MGHRA and YSYEKL. CDR3 size: 15 residues. The CDR3 nucleotides are TGCGCCAGCAGCCAAGACCCGGGACAGGCCTATGGCTACACCTTC. It translates to CASSQDPGQAYGYTF.

The chain is built from TRBV29-1 and TRBJ1-1; D may be TRBD1 (6 bases). The V end was cut by 4 bases, the J end by 5 bases, with 14 bases between. Germline loops: CDR1 SQVTM, CDR2 ANQGSEA. This CDR3 is built from 13 residues. CDR3 in DNA: TGCAGCGTTGTCACAGGGAGTTTGACTGAAGCTTTCTTT. It encodes CSVVTGSLTEAFF.

The chain is built from TRBV10-1 and TRBJ1-1, with TRBD1 matching 8 bases. The CDR3 length is 15 residues. Trimming at V came to 5 bases and at J to 1 base, leaving 6 bases not matched to a gene. Germline-derived CDR1 and CDR2 are WNHNN and SYGVQD (reference sequence). The CDR3 sequence: CASSPQTGANTEAFF. CDR3 bases: TGCGCCAGCAGTCCGCAGACAGGGGCGAACACTGAAGCTTTCTTT.

The V gene is TRBV24-1, the J gene TRBJ2-1; no reliable D call. The V gene's germline CDR1 is KGHDR and CDR2 SFDVKD. V shed 5 bases and J shed 8 bases, with 6 bases lying between them. CDR3 length: 11 residues. CDR3 coding DNA: TGTGCCACCAGTGCCACACATGAGCAGTTCTTC. Its protein product is CATSATHEQFF.

This rearrangement joins TRBV19 to TRBJ1-6; D call uncertain. Germline V gives CDR1 LNHDA, CDR2 SQIVND (reference sequence). The germline V and J ends were trimmed by 9 bases and 5 bases, with 17 bases remaining between them. This CDR3 has 15 amino acids. The CDR3 loop is CASSPPLSHNSPLHF. The CDR3 region has the DNA TGTGCCAGCTCGCCGCCGTTGAGTCATAATTCACCCCTCCACTTT. Complete variable domain (other parts from reference TRBV19 and TRBJ1-6): DGGITQSPKYLFRKEGQNVTLSCEQNLNHDAMYWYRQDPGQGLRLIYYSQIVNDFQKGDIAEGYSVSREKKESFPLTVTSAQKNPTAFYLCASSPPLSHNSPLHFGNGTRLTVT.

This chain links TRBV2 with TRBJ2-5; TRBD1 matches 7 bases. The CDR3 runs 13 residues. Germline CDR1 is SNHLY and CDR2 is FYNNEI. The V gene end was trimmed by 6 bases and the J gene end by 4 bases; junction bases not matched to a gene: 5. The CDR3 protein is CASSNRGLETQYF. CDR3 nucleotide sequence: TGTGCCAGCAGCAACAGGGGTTTAGAGACCCAGTACTTC.

The table lists this clone with a few counts. The chain carries TRBV6-2 or TRBV6-3 and TRBJ2-6; D gene ambiguous. Germline CDR1 and CDR2: MNHEY and SVGEGT. The CDR3 is 15 residues long. V was clipped by 5 bases and J by 0 bases, with 8 bases between them. Here the CDR3 DNA reads TGTGCCAGCAGTAGCATTAACTCTGGGGCCAACGTCCTGACTTTC. Translating gives CASSSINSGANVLTF.

This chain links TRBV7-3 with TRBJ2-2, with 7 bases matching TRBD2. Losses at the gene ends were 1 base for V and 7 bases for J; bases not matched to a gene: 12. CDR1 and CDR2 from the germline V gene are SGHTA and FQGTGA. The CDR3 covers 17 residues. The CDR3 sequence: CASSLIGGTKGRGELFF. CDR3 DNA: TGTGCCAGCAGCTTAATCGGGGGGACTAAGGGACGCGGGGAGCTGTTTTTT.

The chain recombines TRBV5-4 with TRBJ1-1; possibly TRBD1 for D (6 bases). V lost 4 bases, J lost 7 bases, and 20 bases lay in between. Germline V gene data show CDR1 as SGHNT and CDR2 as YYREEE (reference sequence). This CDR3 region has 15 residues. CDR3 protein: CASSPGGGATIEAFF. As DNA, the CDR3 is TGTGCCAGCAGCCCCGGTGGGGGGGCAACCATTGAAGCTTTCTTT.

The rearrangement uses TRBV9 and TRBJ2-1, with D possibly being TRBD2 (7 bases). Germline-derived CDR1 and CDR2 are SGDLS and YYNGEE. V lost 5 bases and J 3 bases, leaving 15 bases between the germline ends. The CDR3 loop spans 15 amino acids. The CDR3 DNA is TGTGCCAGCAGGCCGGGGGGCCGCGGCTACAATGAGCAGTTCTTC. Translated: CASRPGGRGYNEQFF.

The CDR3 sequence: CASSQSGGGNQPQHF. Here the CDR3 DNA reads TGCGCCAGCAGTCAAAGCGGGGGGGGCAATCAGCCCCAGCATTTT. This rearrangement joins TRBV23-1 to TRBJ1-5, with TRBD1 as a possible D gene (5 bases). TRBV23-1 is an ORF; its function is uncertain. The CDR3 has 15 amino acids. V gave up 2 bases and J gave up 2 bases, with 10 bases separating them.

This chain connects TRBV6-5 to TRBJ1-1; TRBD1 agrees at 8 bases. Germline V gives CDR1 MNHEY, CDR2 SVGAGI. The junction had 6 bases not matched to a gene; V was cut back by 5 bases and J by 4 bases. This CDR3 is 14 amino acids long. CDR3 amino acids: CASSQTGDTTEAFF. In nucleotides, the CDR3 is TGTGCCAGCAGTCAGACAGGGGATACCACTGAAGCTTTCTTT.

The rearrangement uses TRBV9 and TRBJ1-2; the D gene is possibly TRBD1 (6 bases). The CDR3 is 12 amino acids. The V and J ends lost 3 bases and 8 bases respectively, with 11 bases between them. Germline V gene sequence: CDR1 SGDLS, CDR2 YYNGEE. This CDR3 reads CASSAGDQGYTF. In DNA form, the CDR3 reads TGTGCCAGCAGCGCAGGGGATCAGGGCTACACCTTC.

The J gene is TRBJ1-2, the V gene TRBV6-6, with D hard to call. The CDR3 sequence is 14 residues long. Germline CDR1 and CDR2: MNHNY and SVGAGI (reference sequence). V shed 5 bases and J shed 3 bases, with 13 bases lying between them. The CDR3 DNA reads as TGTGCCAGCAGTATGGCAGGCAGCTACTATGGCTACACCTTC. It codes for CASSMAGSYYGYTF.

There are a few counts of this clone. This chain joins TRBV14 and TRBJ1-1; TRBD1 agrees at 7 bases. Germline V gene sequence: CDR1 SGHDN, CDR2 FVKESK. The CDR3 runs 14 residues. The trim removed 4 bases at V and 5 bases at J, leaving 7 bases unmatched. Here the CDR3 reads CASSRRQGRTEAFF. CDR3 coding DNA: TGTGCCAGCAGCCGTAGACAGGGTCGAACTGAAGCTTTCTTT.

V and J are TRBV6-1 and TRBJ2-1, with D perhaps TRBD1 (5 bases). Germline-derived CDR1 and CDR2 are MNHNS and SASEGT. V was pared by 2 bases and J by 10 bases, with 6 bases between. This CDR3 region has 11 residues. The CDR3 reads CASSERGEQFF. Here the CDR3 DNA reads TGTGCCAGCAGTGAAAGGGGAGAGCAGTTCTTC.

The chain recombines TRBV20-1 with TRBJ2-7; D perhaps matches TRBD2 (5 bases). Trimming pared 6 bases from V and 5 bases from J, leaving 11 bases between. This CDR3 is 11 amino acids long. Germline loops: CDR1 DFQATT, CDR2 SNEGSKA (reference sequence). The CDR3 loop reads CSARAGHEQYF. The CDR3 DNA reads TGCAGTGCAAGGGCGGGTCACGAGCAGTACTTC.

The chain couples TRBV11-2 to TRBJ1-2; D perhaps matches TRBD1 (5 bases). The V gene lost 4 bases and the J gene lost 4 bases, with 10 bases spanning the gap. The CDR3 has 13 residues. CDR1 is SGHAT and CDR2 is FQNNGV in the germline V gene. CDR3 residues: CASSSGGSYGYTF. The CDR3 DNA reads TGTGCCAGCAGCTCGGGGGGATCCTATGGCTACACCTTC.

This chain joins TRBV7-8 and TRBJ1-1; 12 bases fit TRBD1. This CDR3 is built from 13 residues. Germline V CDR1 and CDR2: SGHVS, FQNEAQ. The ends lost 5 bases at V and 11 bases at J; junction bases unmatched: 6. Written as DNA, the CDR3 is TGTGCCAGCAGCCTCGGGACAGGGGGCTTTGCTTTCTTT. Translated: CASSLGTGGFAFF.

The rearrangement links TRBV2 to TRBJ1-4, with 7 bases lining up with TRBD1. The CDR3 runs to 14 residues. Trimming removed 7 bases from V and 7 bases from J; junction bases left unmatched: 9. Germline CDR1 reads SNHLY; CDR2 reads FYNNEI. CDR3 bases: TGTGCCAGCAAGCTCGGGACAGTCGCTGAAAAACTGTTTTTT. This encodes CASKLGTVAEKLFF.

This clone occurred a few times. CDR3 residues: CASSPRTGIADTQYF. CDR3 DNA: TGTGCCAGCTCACCAAGGACAGGGATCGCAGATACGCAGTATTTT. V and J are TRBV18 and TRBJ2-3, with 8 nucleotides matching TRBD1. Trimming took 2 bases from V and 4 from J; bases not matched to a gene: 5. CDR3 length: 15 residues. The germline V gene has CDR1 KGHSH and CDR2 LQKENI.